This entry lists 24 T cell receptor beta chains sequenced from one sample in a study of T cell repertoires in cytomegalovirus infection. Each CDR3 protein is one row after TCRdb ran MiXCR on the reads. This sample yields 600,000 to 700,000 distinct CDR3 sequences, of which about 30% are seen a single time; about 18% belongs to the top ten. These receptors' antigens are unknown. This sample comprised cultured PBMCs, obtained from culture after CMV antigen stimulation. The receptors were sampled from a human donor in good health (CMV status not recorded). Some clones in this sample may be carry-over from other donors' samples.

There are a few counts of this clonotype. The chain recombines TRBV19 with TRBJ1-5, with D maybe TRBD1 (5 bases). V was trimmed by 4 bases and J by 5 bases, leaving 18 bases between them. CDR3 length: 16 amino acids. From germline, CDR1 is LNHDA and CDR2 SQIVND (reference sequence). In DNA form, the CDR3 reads TGTGCCAGTAGTAGCAAGCAAAGGGGTGGGGATCAGCCCCAGCATTTT. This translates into CASSSKQRGGDQPQHF.

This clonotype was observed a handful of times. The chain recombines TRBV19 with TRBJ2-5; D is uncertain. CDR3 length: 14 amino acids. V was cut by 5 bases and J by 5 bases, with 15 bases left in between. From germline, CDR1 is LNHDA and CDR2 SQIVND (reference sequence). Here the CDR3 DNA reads TGTGCCAGTAGTGCGAATCGAATCGGGGAGACCCAGTACTTC. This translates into CASSANRIGETQYF.

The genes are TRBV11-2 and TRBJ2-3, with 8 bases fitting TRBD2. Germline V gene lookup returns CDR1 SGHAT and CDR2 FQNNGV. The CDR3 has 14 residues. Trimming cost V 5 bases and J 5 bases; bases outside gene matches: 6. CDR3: CASSMTSALDTQYF. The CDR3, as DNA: TGTGCCAGCAGCATGACTAGCGCCCTAGATACGCAGTATTTT.

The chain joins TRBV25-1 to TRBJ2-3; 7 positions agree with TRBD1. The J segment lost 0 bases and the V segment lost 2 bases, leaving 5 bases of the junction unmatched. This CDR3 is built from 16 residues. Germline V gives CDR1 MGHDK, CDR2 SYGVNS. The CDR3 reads CASSEPTGHSTDTQYF. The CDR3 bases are TGTGCCAGCAGTGAACCGACAGGGCACAGCACAGATACGCAGTATTTT.

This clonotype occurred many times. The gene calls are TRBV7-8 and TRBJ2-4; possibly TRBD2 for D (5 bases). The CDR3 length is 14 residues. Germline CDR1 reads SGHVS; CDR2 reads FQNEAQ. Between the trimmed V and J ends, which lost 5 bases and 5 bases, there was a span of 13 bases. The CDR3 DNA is TGTGCCAGCAGCGCCCTGGTCGGGGAAAACATTCAGTACTTC. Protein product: CASSALVGENIQYF.

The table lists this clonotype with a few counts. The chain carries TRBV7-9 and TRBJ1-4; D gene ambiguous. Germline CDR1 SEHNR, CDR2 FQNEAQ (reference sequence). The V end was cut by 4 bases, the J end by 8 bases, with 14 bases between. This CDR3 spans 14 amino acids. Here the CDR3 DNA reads TGTGCCAGCAGCTCGACCAGATTCCACGAAAAACTGTTTTTT. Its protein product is CASSSTRFHEKLFF. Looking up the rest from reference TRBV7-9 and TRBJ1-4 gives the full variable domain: DTGVSQNPRHKITKRGQNVTFRCDPISEHNRLYWYRQTLGQGPEFLTYFQNEAQLEKSRLLSDRFSAERPKGSFSTLEIQRTEQGDSAMYLCASSSTRFHEKLFFGSGTQLSVL.

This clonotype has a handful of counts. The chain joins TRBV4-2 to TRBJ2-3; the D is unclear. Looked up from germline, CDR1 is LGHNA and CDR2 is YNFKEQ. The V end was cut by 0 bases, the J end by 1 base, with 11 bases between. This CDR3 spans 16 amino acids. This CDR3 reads CASSQEARLGTDTQYF. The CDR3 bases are TGTGCCAGCAGCCAAGAAGCTCGACTTGGCACAGATACGCAGTATTTT.

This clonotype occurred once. CDR3 in DNA: TGTGCCAGCAGCCAAGTTCTAGCAGAGAACACCGGGGAGCTGTTTTTT. Translated, it gives CASSQVLAENTGELFF. The rearrangement links TRBV4-2 to TRBJ2-2; D perhaps matches TRBD2 (5 bases). The CDR3 is made up of 16 amino acids. Trimming cost V 1 base and J 1 base, with 10 bases left between them. CDR1 is LGHNA and CDR2 is YNFKEQ in the germline V gene.

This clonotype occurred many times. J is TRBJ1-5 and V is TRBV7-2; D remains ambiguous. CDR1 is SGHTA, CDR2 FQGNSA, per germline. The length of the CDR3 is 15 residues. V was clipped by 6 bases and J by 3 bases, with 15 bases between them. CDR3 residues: CASSLRRGDNQPQHF. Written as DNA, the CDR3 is TGTGCCAGCAGTCTTAGGCGGGGAGACAATCAGCCCCAGCATTTT. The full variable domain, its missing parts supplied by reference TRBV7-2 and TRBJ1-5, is GAGVSQSPSNKVTEKGKDVELRCDPISGHTALYWYRQSLGQGLEFLIYFQGNSAPDKSGLPSDRFSAERTGGSVSTLTIQRTQQEDSAVYLCASSLRRGDNQPQHFGDGTRLSIL.

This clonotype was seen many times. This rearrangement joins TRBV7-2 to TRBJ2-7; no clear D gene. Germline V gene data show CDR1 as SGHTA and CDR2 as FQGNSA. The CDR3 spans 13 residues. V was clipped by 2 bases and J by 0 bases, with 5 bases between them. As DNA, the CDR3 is TGTGCCAGCAGCTTACAGGCCTCCTACGAGCAGTACTTC. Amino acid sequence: CASSLQASYEQYF.

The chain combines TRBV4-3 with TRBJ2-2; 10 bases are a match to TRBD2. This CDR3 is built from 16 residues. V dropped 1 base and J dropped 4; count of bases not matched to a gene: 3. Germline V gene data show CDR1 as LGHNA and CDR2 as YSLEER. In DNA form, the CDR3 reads TGCGCCAGCAGCCAAGGACTAGCGGGTTCCACCGGGGAGCTGTTTTTT. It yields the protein CASSQGLAGSTGELFF.

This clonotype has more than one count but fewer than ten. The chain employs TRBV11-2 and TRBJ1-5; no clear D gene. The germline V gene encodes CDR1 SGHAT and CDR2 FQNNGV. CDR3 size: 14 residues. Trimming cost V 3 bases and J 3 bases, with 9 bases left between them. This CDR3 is CASSFGVTNQPQHF. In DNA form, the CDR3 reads TGTGCCAGCAGCTTTGGAGTGACCAATCAGCCCCAGCATTTT.

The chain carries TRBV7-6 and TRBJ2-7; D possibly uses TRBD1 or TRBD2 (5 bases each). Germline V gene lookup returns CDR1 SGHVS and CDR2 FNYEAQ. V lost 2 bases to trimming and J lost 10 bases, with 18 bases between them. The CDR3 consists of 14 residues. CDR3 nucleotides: TGTGCCAGCAGCTTAAGTGGGGACGACCCACGCCAGTACTTC. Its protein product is CASSLSGDDPRQYF.

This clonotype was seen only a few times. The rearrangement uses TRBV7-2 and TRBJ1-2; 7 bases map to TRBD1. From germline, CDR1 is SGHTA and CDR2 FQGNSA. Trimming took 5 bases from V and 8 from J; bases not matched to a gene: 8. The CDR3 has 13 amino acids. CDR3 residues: CASSLTGVEGYTF. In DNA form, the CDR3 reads TGTGCCAGCAGCCTAACAGGGGTGGAAGGCTACACCTTC. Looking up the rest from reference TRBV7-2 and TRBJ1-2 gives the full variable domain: GAGVSQSPSNKVTEKGKDVELRCDPISGHTALYWYRQSLGQGLEFLIYFQGNSAPDKSGLPSDRFSAERTGGSVSTLTIQRTQQEDSAVYLCASSLTGVEGYTFGSGTRLTVV.

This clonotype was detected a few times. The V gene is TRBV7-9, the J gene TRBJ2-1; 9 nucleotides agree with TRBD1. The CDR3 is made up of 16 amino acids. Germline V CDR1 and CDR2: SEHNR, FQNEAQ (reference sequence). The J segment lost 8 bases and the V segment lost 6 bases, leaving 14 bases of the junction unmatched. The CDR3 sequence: CASSRIRGQGRDEQFF. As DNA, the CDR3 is TGTGCCAGCAGTCGAATCCGGGGACAGGGTCGGGATGAGCAGTTCTTC.

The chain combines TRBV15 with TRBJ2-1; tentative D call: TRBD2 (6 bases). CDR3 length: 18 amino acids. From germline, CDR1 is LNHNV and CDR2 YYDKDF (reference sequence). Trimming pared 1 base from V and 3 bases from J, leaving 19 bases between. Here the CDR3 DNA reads TGTGCCACCAGCAGAGGAGGCGGGGCCCGTTCCTACTACAATGAGCAGTTCTTC. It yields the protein CATSRGGGARSYYNEQFF. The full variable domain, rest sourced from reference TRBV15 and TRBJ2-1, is DAMVIQNPRYQVTQFGKPVTLSCSQTLNHNVMYWYQQKSSQAPKLLFHYYDKDFNNEADTPDNFQSRRPNTSFCFLDIRSPGLGDTAMYLCATSRGGGARSYYNEQFFGPGTRLTVL.

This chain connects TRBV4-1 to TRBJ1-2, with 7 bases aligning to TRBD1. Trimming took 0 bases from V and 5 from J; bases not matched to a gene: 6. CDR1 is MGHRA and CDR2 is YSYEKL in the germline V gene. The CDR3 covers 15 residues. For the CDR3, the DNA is TGCGCCAGCAGCCAAGACCCGACAGGGCATTATGGCTACACCTTC. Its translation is CASSQDPTGHYGYTF.

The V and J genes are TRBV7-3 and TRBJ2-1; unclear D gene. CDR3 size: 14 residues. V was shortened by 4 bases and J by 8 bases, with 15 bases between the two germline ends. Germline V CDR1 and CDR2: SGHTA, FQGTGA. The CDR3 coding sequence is TGTGCCAGCAGCTCCCCACGTGGGTCCGATGAGCAGTTCTTC. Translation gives CASSSPRGSDEQFF.

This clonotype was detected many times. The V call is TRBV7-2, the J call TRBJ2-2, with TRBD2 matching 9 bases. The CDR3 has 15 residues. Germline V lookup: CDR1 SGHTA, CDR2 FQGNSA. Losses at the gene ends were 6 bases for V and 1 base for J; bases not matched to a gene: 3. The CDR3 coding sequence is TGTGCCAGCAGACTACTAGCGGGGAACACCGGGGAGCTGTTTTTT. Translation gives CASRLLAGNTGELFF.

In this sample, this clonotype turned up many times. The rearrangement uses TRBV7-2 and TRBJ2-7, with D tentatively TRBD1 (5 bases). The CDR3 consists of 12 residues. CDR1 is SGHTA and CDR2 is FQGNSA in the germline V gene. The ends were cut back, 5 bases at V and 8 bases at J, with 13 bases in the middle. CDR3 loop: CASSNQGRKQYF. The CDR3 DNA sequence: TGTGCCAGCAGCAACCAGGGTCGGAAGCAGTACTTC.

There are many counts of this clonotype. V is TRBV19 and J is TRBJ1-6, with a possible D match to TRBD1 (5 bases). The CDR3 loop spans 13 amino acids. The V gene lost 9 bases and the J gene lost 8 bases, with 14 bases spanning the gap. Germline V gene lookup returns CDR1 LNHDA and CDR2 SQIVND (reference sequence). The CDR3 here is CASSIQGDSPLHF. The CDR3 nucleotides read TGTGCCAGCAGCATCCAGGGCGATTCACCCCTCCACTTT.

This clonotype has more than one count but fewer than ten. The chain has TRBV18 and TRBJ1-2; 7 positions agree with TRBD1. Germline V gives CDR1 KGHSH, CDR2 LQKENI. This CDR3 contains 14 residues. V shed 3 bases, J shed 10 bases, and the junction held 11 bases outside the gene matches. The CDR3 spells CASSPPGQPSSYTF. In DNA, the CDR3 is TGTGCCAGCTCACCTCCGGGACAGCCCTCTTCCTACACCTTC.

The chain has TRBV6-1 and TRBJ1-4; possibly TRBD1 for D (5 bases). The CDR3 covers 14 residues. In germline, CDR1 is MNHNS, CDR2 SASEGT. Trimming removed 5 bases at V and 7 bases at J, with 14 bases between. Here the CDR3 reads CASSWDVEGEKLFF. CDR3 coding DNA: TGTGCCAGCAGTTGGGACGTTGAGGGTGAAAAACTGTTTTTT.

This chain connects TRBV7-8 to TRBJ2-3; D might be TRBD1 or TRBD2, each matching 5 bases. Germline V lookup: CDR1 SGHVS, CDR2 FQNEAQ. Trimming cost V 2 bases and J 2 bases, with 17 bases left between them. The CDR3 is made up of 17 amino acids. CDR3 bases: TGTGCCAGCAGCTTAAGAATCCCCCGGGGCCCCACAGATACGCAGTATTTT. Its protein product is CASSLRIPRGPTDTQYF. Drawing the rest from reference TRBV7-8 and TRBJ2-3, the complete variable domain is GAGVSQSPRYKVAKRGQDVALRCDPISGHVSLFWYQQALGQGPEFLTYFQNEAQLDKSGLPSDRFFAERPEGSVSTLKIQRTQQEDSAVYLCASSLRIPRGPTDTQYFGPGTRLTVL.